One and the same sample provided the 8 T cell receptor beta chains below, sequenced in a study of blood T cell repertoires in COVID-19. The repertoire was sequenced with immunoSEQ multiplex PCR; TCRdb's copy has only in-frame clones and lacks some. This sample has 210,000 or so clones; approximately 84% occur once, and the top ten carry under 2.5%. Source material: peripheral blood. The receptor source for this set is a man aged 35 to 55 with active or convalescent COVID-19.

The chain is built from TRBV27 and TRBJ2-6, with D maybe TRBD1 (6 bases). Germline values: CDR1 MNHEY, CDR2 SMNVEV (reference sequence). CDR3 length: 17 amino acids. V was clipped by 0 bases and J by 0 bases, with 9 bases between them. The CDR3 loop reads CASSLSGTPSGANVLTF. CDR3 bases: TGTGCCAGCAGTTTATCCGGGACACCCTCTGGGGCCAACGTCCTGACTTTC.

The chain recombines TRBV28 with TRBJ1-4; 8 nucleotides match TRBD1. After removal of 3 bases from V and 7 bases from J, the junction contained 7 bases not matched to a gene. In germline, CDR1 is MDHEN, CDR2 SYDVKM. The CDR3 sequence is 15 residues long. The CDR3 is CASSFRQGAVEKLFF. The CDR3 DNA reads as TGTGCCAGCAGTTTTAGGCAGGGGGCGGTTGAAAAACTGTTTTTT. Together with reference TRBV28 and TRBJ1-4, the CDR3 gives the full variable domain: DVKVTQSSRYLVKRTGEKVFLECVQDMDHENMFWYRQDPGLGLRLIYFSYDVKMKEKGDIPEGYSVSREKKERFSLILESASTNQTSMYLCASSFRQGAVEKLFFGSGTQLSVL.

The chain carries TRBV27 and TRBJ1-1; perhaps TRBD1 as D (5 bases). V gave up 3 bases and J gave up 4 bases, with 9 bases separating them. Germline V gene lookup returns CDR1 MNHEY and CDR2 SMNVEV (reference sequence). The CDR3 totals 13 residues. CDR3 sequence reads: CASSLAGRTEAFF. CDR3 nucleotides: TGTGCCAGCAGTTTGGCGGGGCGCACTGAAGCTTTCTTT.

The chain couples TRBV11-2 to TRBJ1-3; D is undetermined. The germline V gene has CDR1 SGHAT and CDR2 FQNNGV. This CDR3 region has 16 residues. V gave up 1 base and J gave up 2 bases, with 12 bases separating them. The CDR3 here is CASSLGEGRTGNTIYF. The CDR3, as DNA: TGTGCCAGCAGCTTAGGGGAAGGGAGGACTGGAAACACCATATATTTT.

The chain carries TRBV19 and TRBJ2-5, with D possibly being TRBD1 (5 bases). The CDR3 covers 13 residues. V dropped 2 bases and J dropped 4 bases, with 8 bases sitting between them. Germline V gene sequence: CDR1 LNHDA, CDR2 SQIVND (reference sequence). The CDR3 sequence: CASSIPQGETQYF. CDR3 nucleotide sequence: TGTGCCAGTAGTATACCCCAGGGAGAGACCCAGTACTTC.

CDR3 sequence (DNA): TGCAGTGCTAGCGACCAGGGGAACGGTTTCTTT. As protein: CSASDQGNGFF. This sequence joins TRBV20-1 and TRBJ1-1; tentatively, D is TRBD1 (6 bases). The germline gives CDR1 DFQATT, CDR2 SNEGSKA (reference sequence). V was shortened by 3 bases and J by 13 bases, with 15 bases between the two germline ends. The CDR3 has 11 residues.

This sequence joins TRBV4-1 and TRBJ2-5; D is perhaps TRBD1 (6 bases). V was cut by 2 bases and J by 1 base, with 14 bases left in between. The CDR3 length is 16 residues. Germline V lookup: CDR1 MGHRA, CDR2 YSYEKL. The CDR3 protein is CASSQPEQGPQETQYF. CDR3 nucleotides: TGCGCCAGCAGCCAACCCGAGCAGGGGCCCCAAGAGACCCAGTACTTC.

Regarding this clone: Other nucleotide sequences from this sample produce the same CDR3. V is TRBV28 and J is TRBJ1-5; 9 nucleotides align to TRBD1. The CDR3 is made up of 13 amino acids. CDR1 and CDR2 (germline): MDHEN, SYDVKM. V gave up 6 bases and J gave up 7 bases; unmatched junction bases: 4. CDR3 coding DNA: TGTGCCAGCAGGACAGGGGGTCGACAGCCCCAGCATTTT. It translates to CASRTGGRQPQHF.